Following are 32 T cell receptor beta chains from one sample sequenced in a study of CD8+CD57+ T cells in acquired aplastic anemia. Profiles of TCR beta VDJ and CDR3 were generated from a genomic DNA template. MiXCR, applied by TCRdb to the reads, yields one record per CDR3 protein. Of about 81,000 distinct CDR3 sequences in the sample, more than 40% were seen once. The sequencing sample was made of sorted CD4+, CD8+, or CD8+CD57+ T cells (not recorded which) from PBMCs. These receptor sequences come from a human donor in good health, serving as a control.

A remark on this clonotype: This may come from a read error, since a much larger clone is one base off. The chain couples TRBV9 to TRBJ1-1; the D is unclear. The CDR3 has 14 amino acids. Germline lookup yields CDR1 SGDLS and CDR2 YYNGEE. V was pared by 0 bases and J by 7 bases, with 13 bases between. The CDR3 DNA reads as TGTGCCAGCAGCGTAGCTGGCACTGGGAATGAAGCTTTCTTT. Amino acid sequence: CASSVAGTGNEAFF.

As concerns this clonotype: A much larger clone lies one base from this, so it may be a read error. The J gene is TRBJ2-1, the V gene TRBV4-2, with 8 nucleotides matching TRBD2. Looked up from germline, CDR1 is LGHNA and CDR2 is YNFKEQ. This CDR3 region has 19 residues. In DNA, the CDR3 is TGTGCCAGCAGCCCAGGCCCCGTGGGCGAGCGGGAGTTGTACAGTGAGCAGTTCTTC. It translates to CASSPGPVGERELYSEQFF.

The chain is built from TRBV7-9 and TRBJ2-5, with D tentatively TRBD2 (6 bases). Trimming shortened V by 5 bases and J by 5 bases, and 18 bases separated the two germline ends. CDR1 is SEHNR, CDR2 FQNEAQ, per germline (reference sequence). The CDR3 loop spans 15 amino acids. The CDR3 spells CASSDPRGGEETQYF. In nucleotides, the CDR3 is TGTGCCAGCAGCGACCCACGGGGAGGCGAGGAGACCCAGTACTTC.

This chain joins TRBV7-9 and TRBJ1-4; D unresolved. Trimming stripped 0 bases from V and 5 bases from J, with 4 bases between. The CDR3 contains 13 residues. Germline values: CDR1 SEHNR, CDR2 FQNEAQ (reference sequence). In DNA, the CDR3 is TGTGCCAGCAGCTTAGCGGGGAATGAAAAACTGTTTTTT. Translated: CASSLAGNEKLFF.

At least ten counts were recorded for this clonotype. The rearrangement joins TRBV2 to TRBJ2-7; D tentatively reads TRBD1 or TRBD2 (5 bases each). V gave up 7 bases and J gave up 3 bases, with 13 bases separating them. CDR3 length: 13 amino acids. Germline lookup yields CDR1 SNHLY and CDR2 FYNNEI. The CDR3 region has the DNA TGTGCCAGCATCGGGGCCAGCGGCTACGAGCAGTACTTC. Residues: CASIGASGYEQYF.

This clonotype was observed at least ten times. The chain couples TRBV29-1 to TRBJ2-7; D perhaps matches TRBD1 (5 bases). V gave up 4 bases and J gave up 0 bases, with 7 bases separating them. This CDR3 contains 12 residues. CDR1 is SQVTM and CDR2 is ANQGSEA in the germline V gene. This CDR3 reads CSVGQSSYEQYF. The CDR3 region has the DNA TGCAGCGTTGGACAGAGCTCCTACGAGCAGTACTTC.

The chain links TRBV7-2 to TRBJ2-5; weak D call: TRBD2 (5 bases). The CDR3 spans 14 residues. Germline CDR1 reads SGHTA; CDR2 reads FQGNSA. V lost 3 bases and J 2 bases, leaving 10 bases between the germline ends. CDR3 nucleotide sequence: TGTGCCAGCAGCTTTGACGGGAAGCAAGAGACCCAGTACTTC. Residues: CASSFDGKQETQYF. Full variable domain (outside the CDR3, taken from reference TRBV7-2 and TRBJ2-5): GAGVSQSPSNKVTEKGKDVELRCDPISGHTALYWYRQSLGQGLEFLIYFQGNSAPDKSGLPSDRFSAERTGGSVSTLTIQRTQQEDSAVYLCASSFDGKQETQYFGPGTRLLVL.

The rearrangement uses TRBV3-1 and TRBJ2-7; 8 nucleotides line up with TRBD1. After removal of 1 base from V and 2 bases from J, the junction contained 7 bases not matched to a gene. Per germline, CDR1 LGHDT and CDR2 YNNKEL (reference sequence). CDR3 size: 16 residues. As DNA, the CDR3 is TGTGCCAGCAGCCAAGCCGGGACAGGCCTCACCTACGAGCAGTACTTC. Protein: CASSQAGTGLTYEQYF.

The chain links TRBV10-1 to TRBJ1-3; no reliable D call. The CDR3 extends over 12 amino acids. The V end was cut by 3 bases, the J end by 7 bases, with 7 bases between. Germline loops: CDR1 WNHNN, CDR2 SYGVQD (reference sequence). The DNA for the CDR3 is TGCGCCAGCAGTGATGGAATCAACACCATATATTTT. Its protein is CASSDGINTIYF.

This clonotype came up many times. This rearrangement joins TRBV7-9 to TRBJ2-5, with TRBD2 matching 8 bases. CDR1 and CDR2 (germline): SEHNR, FQNEAQ (reference sequence). The V gene end was trimmed by 2 bases and the J gene end by 4 bases; junction bases not matched to a gene: 6. The CDR3 sequence is 15 residues long. The CDR3 reads CASSLYGGAGETQYF. In DNA form, the CDR3 reads TGTGCCAGCAGCTTATACGGGGGGGCAGGAGAGACCCAGTACTTC.

Turning to this clonotype: A read error may be the cause here, since a much bigger clone is one base away. This chain links TRBV9 with TRBJ1-4; possibly TRBD1 for D (5 bases). CDR1 is SGDLS and CDR2 is YYNGEE in the germline V gene. The CDR3 consists of 14 residues. The CDR3 is CPSSVRDGNEKLFF. In nucleotides, the CDR3 is TGTCCCAGCAGCGTCCGGGACGGTAATGAAAAACTGTTTTTT.

This clonotype was found many times. The chain recombines TRBV12-5 with TRBJ2-7; TRBD1 matches at 8 bases. J lost 2 bases, V lost 1 base, and 1 base had no gene match. The CDR3 runs to 14 residues. Germline CDR1 LGHNT, CDR2 FRNRAP. This chain's CDR3 is CASGLDRGAYEQYF. The CDR3 bases are TGTGCTAGTGGTTTGGACAGGGGGGCCTACGAGCAGTACTTC.

CDR3 residues: CASSLGITGELFF. CDR3 DNA sequence: TGTGCCAGCAGCTTGGGAATTACCGGGGAGCTGTTTTTT. The chain joins TRBV7-3 to TRBJ2-2, with no clear D. This CDR3 region has 13 residues. Trimming shortened V by 3 bases and J by 5 bases, and 7 bases separated the two germline ends. Per germline, CDR1 SGHTA and CDR2 FQGTGA.

This clonotype was seen many times. This sequence joins TRBV27 and TRBJ1-6; a weak D match, TRBD1 (5 bases). Germline V gives CDR1 MNHEY, CDR2 SMNVEV (reference sequence). The V end lost 6 bases, the J end lost 9 bases, and 21 bases lay between the germline ends. The CDR3 extends over 16 amino acids. CDR3: CASSLSEGGGTSPLHF. In DNA, the CDR3 is TGTGCCAGCAGCTTGTCGGAGGGCGGGGGTACTTCACCCCTCCACTTT.

This clonotype was counted ten times or more. The chain links TRBV19 to TRBJ2-1, with 10 bases matching TRBD2. This CDR3 region has 16 residues. CDR1 is LNHDA and CDR2 is SQIVND in the germline V gene (reference sequence). Trimming took 1 base from V and 6 from J; bases not matched to a gene: 6. The CDR3 nucleotides are TGTGCCAGTAGTATAGCTCGACTAGCGGGTCGCAATGAGCAGTTCTTC. Translating gives CASSIARLAGRNEQFF.

The chain joins TRBV29-1 to TRBJ2-5, with 7 bases aligning to TRBD1. The V and J ends lost 3 bases and 4 bases, in that order; junction bases with no gene match: 2. The CDR3 has 12 amino acids. The germline CDR1 and CDR2 sequences are SQVTM and ANQGSEA. The CDR3 nucleotides are TGCAGCGTTGAGCACAGGGGAGAGACCCAGTACTTC. Its translation: CSVEHRGETQYF.

The chain has TRBV12-3 or TRBV12-4 and TRBJ2-5; TRBD2 matches at 10 bases. The junction had 17 bases not matched to a gene; V was cut back by 6 bases and J by 7 bases. The CDR3 length is 17 residues. CDR3 protein: CASSRISGGMTGGTQYF. CDR3 DNA: TGTGCCAGCAGCCGTATTAGCGGGGGGATGACCGGGGGGACCCAGTACTTC.

The chain joins TRBV15 to TRBJ2-1; 9 positions agree with TRBD1. The V gene's germline CDR1 is LNHNV and CDR2 YYDKDF (reference sequence). Trimming at V came to 3 bases and at J to 8 bases, leaving 5 bases not matched to a gene. The CDR3 sequence is 14 residues long. The CDR3 protein is CATSRWTGEDEQFF. CDR3 DNA sequence: TGTGCCACCAGCAGGTGGACAGGGGAGGATGAGCAGTTCTTC.

The sample holds many counts of this clonotype. This chain links TRBV20-1 with TRBJ1-3; D is uncertain. Looked up from germline, CDR1 is DFQATT and CDR2 is SNEGSKA (reference sequence). The CDR3 contains 14 residues. Trimming pared 1 base from V and 1 base from J, leaving 8 bases between. CDR3 sequence: CSARVVGSGNTIYF. The CDR3 nucleotides read TGCAGTGCTAGAGTCGTCGGGTCTGGAAACACCATATATTTT.

This clonotype occurred many times. This chain joins TRBV6-5 and TRBJ1-2; 10 nucleotides align to TRBD1. Germline assignment: CDR1 MNHEY and CDR2 SVGAGI. V lost 4 bases, J lost 5 bases, and 7 bases stayed unmatched. CDR3 size: 15 residues. CDR3 in DNA: TGTGCCAGCAGTTCCTCGGACAGGGGGGCTTATGGCTACACCTTC. Protein product: CASSSSDRGAYGYTF.

The V call is TRBV3-1, the J call TRBJ2-5, with D possibly being TRBD1 (5 bases). V lost 1 base, J lost 1 base, and 7 bases lay in between. The CDR3 extends over 14 amino acids. CDR1 and CDR2 (germline): LGHDT, YNNKEL (reference sequence). The CDR3 sequence is CASSQGTIQETQYF. The CDR3 nucleotides are TGTGCCAGCAGCCAAGGGACAATCCAAGAGACCCAGTACTTC.

This clonotype was observed at least ten times. The chain employs TRBV24-1 and TRBJ2-1; D gene uncertain. Germline V CDR1 and CDR2: KGHDR, SFDVKD. CDR3 size: 13 residues. V dropped 0 bases and J dropped 5 bases, with 4 bases sitting between them. This chain's CDR3 is CATSDLSDNEQFF. Written as DNA, the CDR3 is TGTGCCACCAGTGATTTGTCAGACAATGAGCAGTTCTTC.

This clonotype was detected ten times or more. The chain links TRBV12-3 or TRBV12-4 to TRBJ2-3; tentative D call: TRBD2 (6 bases). The V end lost 3 bases, the J end lost 8 bases, and 15 bases lay between the germline ends. CDR3 length: 14 residues. The CDR3 coding sequence is TGTGCCAGCAGTTTTGGGACTGCTCTTGGTACGCAGTATTTT. Its translation is CASSFGTALGTQYF.

V gene TRBV9 combines with J gene TRBJ1-6, with 9 bases that match TRBD1. Germline V CDR1 and CDR2: SGDLS, YYNGEE. The CDR3 is 14 amino acids. V was clipped by 5 bases and J by 7 bases; unmatched bases: 4. Here the CDR3 reads CASRGDRGNSPLHF. In nucleotides, the CDR3 is TGTGCCAGCAGGGGAGACAGGGGGAATTCACCCCTCCACTTT.

A single count supports this clonotype. The CDR3 ends on some other residue instead of the conserved phenylalanine or tryptophan, so this is likely a read error. The chain recombines TRBV25-1 with TRBJ2-3; D possibly uses TRBD1 or TRBD2 (5 bases each). CDR1 is MGHDK and CDR2 is SYGVNS in the germline V gene. The CDR3 is made up of 15 amino acids. V gave up 6 bases and J gave up 10 bases, with 23 bases separating them. The CDR3 nucleotides are TGTGCCAGCAGCTATGACCGGGGCAGGTGGTGGCCGCAGTATTCT. Protein product: CASSYDRGRWWPQYS.

In its sample, this clonotype was seen many times. The V and J genes are TRBV14 and TRBJ2-7, with D possibly called TRBD1 or TRBD2 (5 bases each). The CDR3 has 16 residues. V lost 3 bases and J 4 bases, leaving 19 bases between the germline ends. The V gene's germline CDR1 is SGHDN and CDR2 FVKESK. The CDR3 region is CASSQGPHAYGYEQYF. CDR3 nucleotides: TGTGCCAGCAGCCAGGGACCTCACGCGTACGGTTACGAGCAGTACTTC.

This chain links TRBV25-1 with TRBJ2-5, with 11 bases aligning to TRBD2. Trimming at V came to 0 bases and at J to 0 bases, leaving 12 bases not matched to a gene. CDR3 length equals 20 residues. The germline V gene has CDR1 MGHDK and CDR2 SYGVNS. Written as DNA, the CDR3 is TGTGCCAGCAGTGAATATAAAGGACTAGCGGGTACCTCGTACCAAGAGACCCAGTACTTC. This gives the protein CASSEYKGLAGTSYQETQYF.

This clonotype was seen ten or more times. V and J are TRBV10-3 and TRBJ1-2, with D maybe TRBD1 (5 bases). Between the trimmed V and J ends, which lost 8 bases and 4 bases, there was a span of 17 bases. CDR3 size: 14 residues. The germline CDR1 and CDR2 sequences are ENHRY and SYGVKD. The CDR3 DNA follows: TGTGCCATCTCACGTGACGAAGGGGTCTATGGCTACACCTTC. Translated: CAISRDEGVYGYTF.

This chain's CDR3 is CASSQDVGAGLFEQYF. The CDR3 DNA sequence: TGCGCCAGCAGCCAAGATGTTGGGGCAGGGCTGTTCGAGCAGTACTTC. This sequence joins TRBV4-1 and TRBJ2-7; D is perhaps TRBD1 (5 bases). Trimming cost V 0 bases and J 6 bases, with 18 bases left between them. Germline V gives CDR1 MGHRA, CDR2 YSYEKL. The CDR3 has 16 residues.

The chain carries TRBV2 and TRBJ1-5, with 7 positions matching TRBD1. The CDR3 spans 14 residues. Germline V gene sequence: CDR1 SNHLY, CDR2 FYNNEI. V lost 6 bases, J lost 4 bases, and 6 bases stayed unmatched. In DNA, the CDR3 is TGTGCCAGCAGCGGCGGACAGGAAAATCAGCCCCAGCATTTT. Its protein is CASSGGQENQPQHF. The full variable domain, rest sourced from reference TRBV2 and TRBJ1-5, is EPEVTQTPSHQVTQMGQEVILRCVPISNHLYFYWYRQILGQKVEFLVSFYNNEISEKSEIFDDQFSVERPDGSNFTLKIRSTKLEDSAMYFCASSGGQENQPQHFGDGTRLSIL.

The chain joins TRBV24-1 to TRBJ2-5, with 8 nucleotides matching TRBD2. Germline assignment: CDR1 KGHDR and CDR2 SFDVKD. CDR3 length equals 17 residues. The V and J ends lost 7 bases and 0 bases, in that order; junction bases with no gene match: 12. The CDR3, as DNA: TGTGCCACCAGCTCCACCCCTTTGCGGGAGGACCAAGAGACCCAGTACTTC. The encoded protein is CATSSTPLREDQETQYF.

This chain uses TRBV7-9 with TRBJ2-3; 9 positions match TRBD1. V shed 4 bases, J shed 2 bases, and the junction held 1 base outside the gene matches. Germline V gene lookup returns CDR1 SEHNR and CDR2 FQNEAQ (reference sequence). This CDR3 has 14 amino acids. CDR3: CASSWTGATDTQYF. DNA of the CDR3: TGTGCCAGCAGCTGGACAGGGGCCACAGATACGCAGTATTTT.